The present T cell receptor (beta chain) was sequenced within a study of blood T cell repertoires in COVID-19. As for the study in general: Researchers got acute and convalescent COVID-19 samples from the United States, Italy and Spain. T cells, B-cell-depleted T cells, or PBMCs provided the cDNA or gDNA that served as material.

This clone was detected once. In the authors' methods: Nucleated cell counts were estimated from reference gene primer amplification. Only in-frame clones appear in the TCRdb table, and some are missing; sequencing was by immunoSEQ multiplex PCR. The V and J calls and clone size are taken from that table; D and trimming were inferred from the DNA. The profile shows approximately 76,000 clones, about 90% of them singletons. The length of the CDR3 is 15 residues. Germline-derived CDR1 and CDR2 are KGHSH and LQKENI. The germline V and J ends were trimmed by 3 bases and 4 bases, with 12 bases remaining between them.

The sequence was collected from a human donor in a cohort sampled during active COVID-19. The chain employs TRBV18 and TRBJ2-2; D uncertain. Sequenced: peripheral blood. The CDR3 DNA reads as TGTGCCAGCTCACCTATCTCCGCTATCACCGGGGAGCTGTTTTTT. Protein: CASSPISAITGELFF.